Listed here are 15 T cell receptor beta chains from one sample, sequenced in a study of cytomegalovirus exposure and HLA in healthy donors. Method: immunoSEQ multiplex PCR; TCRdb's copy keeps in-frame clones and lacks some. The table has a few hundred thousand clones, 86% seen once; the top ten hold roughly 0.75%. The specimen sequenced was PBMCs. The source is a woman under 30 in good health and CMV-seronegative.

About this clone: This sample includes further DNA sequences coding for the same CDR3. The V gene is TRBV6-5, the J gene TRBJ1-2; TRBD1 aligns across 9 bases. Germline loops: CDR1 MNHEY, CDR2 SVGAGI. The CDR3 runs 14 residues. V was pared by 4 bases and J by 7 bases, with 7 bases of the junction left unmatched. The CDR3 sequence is CASSSTGTGTGYTF. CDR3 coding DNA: TGTGCCAGCAGTTCCACCGGGACAGGGACTGGCTACACCTTC.

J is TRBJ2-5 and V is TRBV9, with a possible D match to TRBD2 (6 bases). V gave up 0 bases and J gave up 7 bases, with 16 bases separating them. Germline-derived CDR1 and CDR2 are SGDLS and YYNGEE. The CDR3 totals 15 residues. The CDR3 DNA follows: TGTGCCAGCAGCGTAGGGTTTGGGGGACTCGGGACCCAGTACTTC. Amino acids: CASSVGFGGLGTQYF.

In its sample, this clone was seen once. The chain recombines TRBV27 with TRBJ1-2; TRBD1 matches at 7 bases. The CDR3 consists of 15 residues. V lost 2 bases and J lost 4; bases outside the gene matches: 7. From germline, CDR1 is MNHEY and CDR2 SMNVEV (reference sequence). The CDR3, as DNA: TGTGCCAGCAGTTTAAAGCAGGGGGGAAGCTATGGCTACACCTTC. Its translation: CASSLKQGGSYGYTF.

CDR3 nucleotide sequence: TGTGCCAGCAGTAAGCAGGGGGAAAATTCACCCCTCCACTTT. Translating it yields CASSKQGENSPLHF. The chain recombines TRBV6-6 with TRBJ1-6, with 7 bases aligning to TRBD1. The length of the CDR3 is 14 residues. Germline V CDR1 and CDR2: MNHNY, SVGAGI (reference sequence). V shed 5 bases, J shed 7 bases, and the junction held 5 bases outside the gene matches.

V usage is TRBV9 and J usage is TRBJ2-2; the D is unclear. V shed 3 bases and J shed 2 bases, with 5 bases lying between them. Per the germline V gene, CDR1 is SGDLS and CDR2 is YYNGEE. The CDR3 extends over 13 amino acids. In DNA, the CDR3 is TGTGCCAGCAGCGCCCAAAACACCGGGGAGCTGTTTTTT. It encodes CASSAQNTGELFF.

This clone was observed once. CDR3 coding DNA: TGTGCCTGGAGGGCCGGACAGGGCGCTAACTATGGCTACACCTTC. Translating gives CAWRAGQGANYGYTF. The chain has TRBV30 and TRBJ1-2, with TRBD1 matching 8 bases. With V trimmed by 3 bases and J by 0 bases, 6 bases remained unmatched. The germline gives CDR1 GTSNPN, CDR2 SVGIG (reference sequence). The CDR3 loop spans 15 amino acids.

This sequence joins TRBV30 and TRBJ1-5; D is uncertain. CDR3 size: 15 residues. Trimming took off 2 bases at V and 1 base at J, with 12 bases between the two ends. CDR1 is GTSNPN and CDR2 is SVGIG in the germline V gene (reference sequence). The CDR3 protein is CAWSFTAGSNQPQHF. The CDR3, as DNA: TGTGCCTGGAGTTTCACAGCCGGCAGCAATCAGCCCCAGCATTTT.

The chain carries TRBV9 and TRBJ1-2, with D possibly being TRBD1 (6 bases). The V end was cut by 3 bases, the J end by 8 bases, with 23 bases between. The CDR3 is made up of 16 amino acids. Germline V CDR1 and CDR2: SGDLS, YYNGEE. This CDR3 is CASSEGDTLEQLGYTF. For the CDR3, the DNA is TGTGCCAGCAGCGAGGGGGACACCCTAGAACAGCTAGGCTACACCTTC.

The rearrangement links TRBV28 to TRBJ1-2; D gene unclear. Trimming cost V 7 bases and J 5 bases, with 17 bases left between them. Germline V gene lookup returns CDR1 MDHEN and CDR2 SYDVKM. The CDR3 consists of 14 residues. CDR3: CASTVGRRGYGYTF. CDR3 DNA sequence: TGTGCCAGCACTGTCGGTCGGCGGGGTTATGGCTACACCTTC.

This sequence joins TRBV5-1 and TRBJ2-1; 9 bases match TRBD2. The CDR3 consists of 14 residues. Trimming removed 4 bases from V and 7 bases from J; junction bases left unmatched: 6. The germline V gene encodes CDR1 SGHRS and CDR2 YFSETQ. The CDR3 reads CASSPGTSKNEQFF. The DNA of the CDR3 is TGCGCCAGCAGCCCGGGGACTAGCAAGAATGAGCAGTTCTTC.

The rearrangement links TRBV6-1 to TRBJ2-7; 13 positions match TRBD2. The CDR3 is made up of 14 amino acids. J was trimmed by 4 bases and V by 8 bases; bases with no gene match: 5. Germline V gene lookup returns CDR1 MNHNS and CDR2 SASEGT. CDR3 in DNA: TGTGCCAGCCTCACTAGCGGGAGGGGTTACGAGCAGTACTTC. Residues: CASLTSGRGYEQYF.

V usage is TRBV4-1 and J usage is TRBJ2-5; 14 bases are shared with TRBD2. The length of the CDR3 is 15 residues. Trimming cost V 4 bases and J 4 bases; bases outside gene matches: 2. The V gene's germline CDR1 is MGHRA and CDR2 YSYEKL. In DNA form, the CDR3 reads TGCGCCAGCAGCCGGGGACTAGCGGGGGTAGAGACCCAGTACTTC. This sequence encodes CASSRGLAGVETQYF.

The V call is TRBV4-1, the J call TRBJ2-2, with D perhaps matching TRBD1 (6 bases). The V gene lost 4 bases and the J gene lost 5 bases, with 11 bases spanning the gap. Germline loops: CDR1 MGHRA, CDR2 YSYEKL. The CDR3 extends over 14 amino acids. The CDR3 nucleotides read TGCGCCAGCAGCCCAAGGACAGCTACCGGGGAGCTGTTTTTT. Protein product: CASSPRTATGELFF.

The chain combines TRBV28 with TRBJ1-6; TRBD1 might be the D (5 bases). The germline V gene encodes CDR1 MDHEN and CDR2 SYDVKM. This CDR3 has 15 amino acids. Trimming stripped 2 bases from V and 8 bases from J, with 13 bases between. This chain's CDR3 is CASSLDQGSDSPLHF. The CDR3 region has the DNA TGTGCCAGCAGTTTAGACCAGGGATCGGATTCACCCCTCCACTTT.

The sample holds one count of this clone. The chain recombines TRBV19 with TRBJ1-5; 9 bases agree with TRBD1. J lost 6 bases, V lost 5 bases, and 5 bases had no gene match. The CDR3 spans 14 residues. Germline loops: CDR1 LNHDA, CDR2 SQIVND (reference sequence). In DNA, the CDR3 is TGTGCCAGTAGTGTACAGGGGGCGGGTCAGCCCCAGCATTTT. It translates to CASSVQGAGQPQHF.